This T cell receptor (beta chain) is drawn from a study of human T cells and chemical hapten exposure. Looking at the study overall: Alopecia areata, totalis and universalis patients, mostly female, were included.

TCRdb used MiXCR to reprocess the RACE reads, holding one entry per CDR3 protein. The sample lists 80,000 or so distinct CDR3 sequences, approximately 12% occurring once. Time point denoted: patch test 1, 2 weeks after DPC sensitization. Documented treatment: therapeutic diphenylcyclopropenone sensitization with weekly scalp DPC. Blood, whole and unfractionated, served as the source for total RNA extraction. This clonotype was detected a few times. Germline CDR1 is ENHRY and CDR2 is SYGVKD. V was cut by 6 bases and J by 6 bases, with 12 bases left in between. There are 13 residues in the CDR3. The genes are TRBV10-3 and TRBJ2-1; D is ambiguous. The specimen comprised whole blood, sampled in connection with sensitization to the hapten diphenylcyclopropenone (DPC). This sequence originates from a woman in her 50s with alopecia areata. Some clones in this sample may be carry-over from other donors' samples. CDR3 DNA sequence: TGTGCCATCAGCCTAATGACTGGCAATGAGCAGTTCTTC. As protein: CAISLMTGNEQFF.